This TCR beta chain was recovered during a study of Graves' ophthalmopathy and Graves' hyperthyroidism. Amplification of the TCR beta CDR3 regions used RNA transcripts (as template). RT-PCR in the first round used HTBI primers; a second-round multiplex PCR followed. A single record per CDR3 protein comes from TCRdb applying MiXCR to the multiplex PCR reads. The sample records about 620,000 distinct CDR3 sequences, about a fifth being singletons. Findings of the study overall: Ophthalmopathy versus stable hyperthyroidism: 13-signature model gave around 85% sensitivity, 70% to 83% specificity.

The hyperthyroidism patients, aged 18 to 65, had been newly diagnosed, with under 2 months' duration. Pregnancy or lactation, uncontrolled infections and other autoimmune diseases were grounds for excluding patients. A diagnosis was made from clinical symptoms together with serum thyroxine, TRAb, thyroid ultrasound and orbital computed tomography. V was clipped by 4 bases and J by 4 bases; unmatched bases: 8. CDR1 MNHEY and CDR2 SMNVEV come from the germline V gene (reference sequence). This CDR3 spans 15 amino acids. About this clonotype itself: The antigen is undetermined.

The TCR originated in a woman aged 18-29 years with stable Graves' hyperthyroidism. Some clones in this sample may be carry-over from other donors' samples. The chain carries TRBV27 and TRBJ1-2; TRBD1 aligns across 8 bases. The specimen sequenced was peripheral blood. CDR3 DNA sequence: TGTGCCAGCAGTTCCATCCGGGACAGGCTCTATGGCTACACCTTC. Translation gives CASSSIRDRLYGYTF.